A selection of T cell receptor beta chains follows, all from one sample in a study of regulatory T cells in long-lasting Graves disease. TCRdb redid the calling of the multiplex PCR reads with MiXCR, one entry per CDR3 protein. In the table there are around 450,000 distinct CDR3 sequences, 15% of which are singletons. This sample also belongs to another study, concerning T cells in Graves' hyperthyroidism and ophthalmopathy.

The specimen was peripheral blood mononuclear cells (PBMCs), collected at new diagnosis, from a patient treated with antithyroid drugs. These receptor sequences come from a woman in her 40s with Graves disease. Both conserved end residues are part of each CDR3. A D gene is named only where the DNA matches it firmly. A row's size may be missing; if present it is once, few, many or a size class.

TRBD1,13,TRBV10-2,-,TRBJ2-1,TGCGCCAGCCGACAGGGGAGAGAAAATGAGCAGTTCTTC,CASRQGRENEQFF
-,19,TRBV9,few,TRBJ2-3,TGTGCCAGCAGCCCTCGGGACGGTCCCCTTTGGGGGAACACAGATACGCAGTATTTT,CASSPRDGPLWGNTDTQYF
-,15,TRBV2,many,TRBJ2-7,TGTGCCAGCAGTGACGCTACTCGGGCCCCCTACGAGCAGTACTTC,CASSDATRAPYEQYF
TRBD1,18,TRBV20-1,many,TRBJ1-2,TGCAGTGCTAGTAACAGGGGACACGCTACTCTTACTAACTATGGCTACACCTTC,CSASNRGHATLTNYGYTF
-,13,TRBV19,-,TRBJ1-1,TGTGCCAGTAGCGATACAGCCTTCACTGAAGCTTTCTTT,CASSDTAFTEAFF
-,16,TRBV9,few,TRBJ2-2,TGTGCCAGCAGCGTCGGGGGCAGGGCGAACACCGGGGAGCTGTTTTTT,CASSVGGRANTGELFF
-,13,TRBV7-9,many,TRBJ2-1,TGTGCCAGCAGCCCTCTAGCCTACAATGAGCAGTTCTTC,CASSPLAYNEQFF
-,14,TRBV28,-,TRBJ1-5,TGTGCCAGCAGCAAGCTCTACGGGAATAAGCCCCAGCATTTT,CASSKLYGNKPQHF
-,15,TRBV7-2,many,TRBJ1-2,TGTGCCAGCACCCCCGGATGGGGGTTTAATTATGGCTACACCTTC,CASTPGWGFNYGYTF
-,15,TRBV6-1,-,TRBJ2-7,TGTGCCAGCAGACCACGGACAGCGAACTCCTACGAGCAGTACTTC,CASRPRTANSYEQYF
TRBD1,16,TRBV11-3,many,TRBJ1-6,TGTGCCAGCAGCTCCTCAAGGACAGGGAAGAGCTCACCCCTCCACTTT,CASSSSRTGKSSPLHF
-,10,TRBV29-1,-,TRBJ2-7,TGCAGCGTTGGTGAAGACGAGCAGTACTTC,CSVGEDEQYF
TRBD1,13,TRBV27,-,TRBJ2-1,TGTGCCAGCAGTTCCGACCCAGGGGGTGAGCAGTTCTTC,CASSSDPGGEQFF
-,12,TRBV28,many,TRBJ1-1,TGTGCCACGCGCCTACCGAACACTGAAGCTTTCTTT,CATRLPNTEAFF
-,14,TRBV20-1,few,TRBJ1-5,TGCAGTGCTAGAGCTGGGGGCGCGGGGCAGCCCCAGCATTTT,CSARAGGAGQPQHF
-,14,TRBV19,-,TRBJ1-2,TGTGCCAGTACCATGAGGACTGCGTTTGGTGGCTACACCTTC,CASTMRTAFGGYTF
TRBD2,16,TRBV11-2,many,TRBJ2-1,TGTGCCAGCAGCCAAATAGCGGGGCACTCCTACAATGAGCAGTTCTTC,CASSQIAGHSYNEQFF
-,13,TRBV28,many,TRBJ1-1,TGTGCCAGCAAGGGGACACAGAACACTGAAGCTTTCTTT,CASKGTQNTEAFF
-,16,TRBV5-1,many,TRBJ1-4,TGCGCCAGCAGCTTGGTTGGACAGTCAACTAATGAAAAACTGTTTTTT,CASSLVGQSTNEKLFF
TRBD1,14,TRBV29-1,many,TRBJ1-1,TGCAGCGTGGGAGGGGGCGGTTTTCCCACTGAAGCTTTCTTT,CSVGGGGFPTEAFF
TRBD2,16,TRBV20-1,many,TRBJ2-7,TGCAGTGCTGAGAGGACTAGCGGGAGGACGGGTAACGAGCAGTACTTC,CSAERTSGRTGNEQYF
-,15,TRBV20-1,-,TRBJ2-1,TGCAGTGCTAGAGATCCGGAGAGCTCCTACAATGAGCAGTTCTTC,CSARDPESSYNEQFF
TRBD1,15,TRBV3-1,-,TRBJ1-1,TGTGCCAGCAGCCGTGGAACAGGGGATATCACTGAAGCTTTCTTT,CASSRGTGDITEAFF